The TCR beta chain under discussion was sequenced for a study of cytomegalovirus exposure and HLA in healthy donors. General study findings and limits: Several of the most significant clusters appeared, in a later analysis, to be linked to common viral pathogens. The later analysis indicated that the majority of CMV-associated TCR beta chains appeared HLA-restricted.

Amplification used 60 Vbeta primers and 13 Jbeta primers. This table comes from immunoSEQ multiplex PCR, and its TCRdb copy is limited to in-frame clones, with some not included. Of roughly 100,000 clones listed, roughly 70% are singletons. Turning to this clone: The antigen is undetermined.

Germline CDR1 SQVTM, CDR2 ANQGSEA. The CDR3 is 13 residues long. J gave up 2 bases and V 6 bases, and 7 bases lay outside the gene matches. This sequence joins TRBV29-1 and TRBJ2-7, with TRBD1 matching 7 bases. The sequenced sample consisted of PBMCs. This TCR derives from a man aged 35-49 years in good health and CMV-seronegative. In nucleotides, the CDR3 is TGCAGCGTCGGACAGGCGAATACCTACGAGCAGTACTTC. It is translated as CSVGQANTYEQYF.